These T cell receptor beta chains were read from a single sample in a study of shared clonotypes between healthy human individuals. Here immunoSEQ multiplex PCR was the method, and the copy in TCRdb shows in-frame clones only, minus some. The sample carries 1.5 million to 2.5 million clones, approximately 94% recorded once. Sequencing was carried out using naive CD8+ T cells sorted from blood. The source is a man aged 18 to 35 in good health. Each CDR3 is given with its conserved first and last residue. D genes are given only for firm matches. The size field is filled for only some rows; it gives once, few, many or a size class.

j_call v_call d_call cdr3_length clone_size cdr3_aa cdr3_nt
TRBJ2-7 TRBV9 TRBD2 15 NA CASSVSSGANYEQYF TGTGCCAGCAGCGTATCTAGCGGAGCAAACTACGAGCAGTACTTC
TRBJ1-1 TRBV6-6 NA 14 few CASSYGASNTEAFF TGTGCCAGCAGTTACGGGGCCTCTAACACTGAAGCTTTCTTT
TRBJ2-7 TRBV19 NA 13 NA CASSMGAAYEQYF TGTGCCAGTAGTATGGGGGCTGCCTACGAGCAGTACTTC
TRBJ2-5 TRBV27 TRBD2 15 NA CASNILAGRVETQYF TGTGCCAGCAACATACTAGCGGGAAGGGTAGAGACCCAGTACTTC
TRBJ1-1 TRBV5-6 NA 13 NA CASSLFRNGEAFF TGTGCCAGCAGCTTGTTCAGGAACGGAGAAGCTTTCTTT
TRBJ2-2 TRBV9 TRBD2 18 NA CASSPLVAGNPSTGELFF TGTGCCAGCAGCCCCTTAGTAGCGGGGAACCCGAGCACCGGGGAGCTGTTTTTT
TRBJ2-3 TRBV5-6 NA 12 NA CASKLGLDTQYF TGTGCCAGCAAGTTAGGACTTGATACGCAGTATTTT
TRBJ2-1 TRBV19 TRBD2 15 NA CASSVSGGSYNEQFF TGTGCCAGTAGTGTAAGCGGGGGTAGCTACAATGAGCAGTTCTTC
TRBJ2-7 TRBV5-6 TRBD2 15 NA CASSSKREQAYEQYF TGTGCCAGCAGCTCAAAGCGGGAACAGGCTTACGAGCAGTACTTC
TRBJ2-1 TRBV2 NA 12 NA CASSPLYNEQFF TGTGCCAGCAGCCCATTATACAATGAGCAGTTCTTC
TRBJ1-1 TRBV4-1 NA 13 once CASSQDSGTEAFF TGCGCCAGCAGCCAAGATTCGGGTACTGAAGCTTTCTTT
TRBJ2-6 TRBV27 TRBD1 18 NA CASSSSPGTGPGANVLTF TGTGCCAGCAGTTCTAGTCCCGGGACAGGGCCCGGGGCCAACGTCCTGACTTTC
TRBJ1-5 TRBV2 NA 17 NA CASSELGRVFPGQPQHF TGTGCCAGCAGTGAGTTGGGCAGAGTCTTTCCCGGGCAGCCCCAGCATTTT
TRBJ2-3 TRBV7-9 NA 13 NA CASSLDEADTQYF TGTGCCAGCAGCTTAGACGAGGCAGATACGCAGTATTTT
TRBJ2-7 TRBV27 TRBD1 16 NA CASLGSNRDRGMEQYF TGTGCCAGCCTGGGGTCTAACCGGGACAGGGGTATGGAGCAGTACTTC
TRBJ2-3 TRBV7-9 TRBD1 14 NA CASSSGQGKDTQYF TGTGCCAGCAGCTCAGGACAGGGAAAAGATACGCAGTATTTT
TRBJ2-1 TRBV11-2 NA 13 NA CASSLVGANEQFF TGTGCCAGCAGCTTGGTAGGGGCGAATGAGCAGTTCTTC